Below, 30 T cell receptor beta chains from the same sample are listed, as sequenced in a study of T cells in Graves' hyperthyroidism and ophthalmopathy. RNA transcripts yielded amplified TCR beta CDR3 regions. Researchers ran a first-round RT-PCR on the TCR CDR3 using the HTBI primer set. TCRdb ran MiXCR on the multiplex PCR reads and lists one entry per CDR3 protein. Here the sample spans roughly 260,000 distinct CDR3 sequences, about 14% being singletons. The sample was blood. These receptors came from a woman aged 40-49 years with Graves' hyperthyroidism that later progressed to Graves' ophthalmopathy.

This clonotype was detected ten times or more. The chain has TRBV19 and TRBJ2-2; 10 bases agree with TRBD2. Germline assignment: CDR1 LNHDA and CDR2 SQIVND (reference sequence). The CDR3 sequence is 17 residues long. The V and J ends lost 6 bases and 3 bases, in that order; junction bases with no gene match: 10. As DNA, the CDR3 is TGTGCCAGTAGAGCCAGCGGGAGGGCCTTAGACACCGGGGAGCTGTTTTTT. Its protein is CASRASGRALDTGELFF.

This clonotype was counted ten times or more. The chain employs TRBV12-3 or TRBV12-4 and TRBJ2-2; D is uncertain. Trimming removed 6 bases at V and 4 bases at J, with 15 bases between. This CDR3 has 15 amino acids. The CDR3 protein is CASSPRGRVTGELFF. The CDR3 coding sequence is TGTGCCAGCAGCCCTCGCGGACGGGTCACCGGGGAGCTGTTTTTT.

V usage is TRBV4-2 and J usage is TRBJ2-7; the D is unclear. Trimming shortened V by 0 bases and J by 3 bases, and 12 bases separated the two germline ends. Germline V gives CDR1 LGHNA, CDR2 YNFKEQ. The CDR3 has 15 amino acids. DNA of the CDR3: TGTGCCAGCAGCCAAGATGAGTTTCCCAACTACGAGCAGTACTTC. It specifies CASSQDEFPNYEQYF.

This clonotype was found many times. J is TRBJ1-1 and V is TRBV6-1, with D perhaps matching TRBD1 (6 bases). V was trimmed by 5 bases and J by 0 bases, leaving 19 bases between them. The CDR3 runs 17 residues. CDR1 is MNHNS, CDR2 SASEGT, per germline. Here the CDR3 DNA reads TGTGCCAGCAGTCAACAGGGCCTCCTAGGAATGAACACTGAAGCTTTCTTT. As protein: CASSQQGLLGMNTEAFF.

This clonotype was seen repeatedly, ten times or more. The genes are TRBV6-5 and TRBJ2-3, with 8 positions matching TRBD2. This CDR3 comprises 16 residues. V gave up 0 bases and J gave up 1 base; unmatched junction bases: 3. The germline gives CDR1 MNHEY, CDR2 SVGAGI. CDR3 protein: CASSYSVAGRTDTQYF. The CDR3 DNA reads as TGTGCCAGCAGTTACTCAGTAGCGGGGCGCACAGATACGCAGTATTTT.

This clonotype was counted ten times or more. V and J are TRBV7-8 and TRBJ2-7; 8 bases are a match to TRBD2. Germline V gives CDR1 SGHVS, CDR2 FQNEAQ. The CDR3 contains 12 residues. V gave up 4 bases and J gave up 13 bases; unmatched junction bases: 9. CDR3 nucleotide sequence: TGTGCCAGCAGCTCTCAGGTCGGGAGGGGTTACTTC. The encoded protein is CASSSQVGRGYF. Drawing the rest from reference TRBV7-8 and TRBJ2-7, the complete variable domain is GAGVSQSPRYKVAKRGQDVALRCDPISGHVSLFWYQQALGQGPEFLTYFQNEAQLDKSGLPSDRFFAERPEGSVSTLKIQRTQQEDSAVYLCASSSQVGRGYFGPGTRLTVT.

The chain recombines TRBV11-2 with TRBJ2-7; TRBD2 aligns across 14 bases. CDR3 size: 16 residues. The V gene end was trimmed by 5 bases and the J gene end by 3 bases; junction bases not matched to a gene: 6. Germline CDR1 SGHAT, CDR2 FQNNGV. Here the CDR3 DNA reads TGTGCCAGCAGCCCGAGGACTAGCGGGAGGTACTACGAGCAGTACTTC. Its translation: CASSPRTSGRYYEQYF.

There are many counts of this clonotype. The V gene is TRBV12-3 or TRBV12-4, the J gene TRBJ2-1; maybe TRBD2 (6 bases). The CDR3 has 16 residues. Trimming shortened V by 7 bases and J by 4 bases, and 20 bases separated the two germline ends. As DNA, the CDR3 is TGTGCCAGCACCCTCTTCGGGGGTGTGGGGTACAATGAGCAGTTCTTC. It translates to CASTLFGGVGYNEQFF.

This clonotype showed up many times. The chain couples TRBV20-1 to TRBJ2-1; TRBD1 might be the D (5 bases). The CDR3 totals 20 residues. V lost 0 bases and J 0 bases, leaving 24 bases between the germline ends. Germline CDR1 reads DFQATT; CDR2 reads SNEGSKA (reference sequence). CDR3 region: CSAREIGEQVTLSSYNEQFF. Written as DNA, the CDR3 is TGCAGTGCTAGAGAGATCGGAGAACAGGTCACCCTAAGCTCCTACAATGAGCAGTTCTTC.

The V call is TRBV12-3 or TRBV12-4, the J call TRBJ1-5; 11 nucleotides line up with TRBD1. The length of the CDR3 is 19 residues. The ends lost 1 base at V and 0 bases at J; junction bases unmatched: 8. The DNA for the CDR3 is TGTGCCAGCAGTTTAGGCGGACAGGGGGCCCAATTTAGCAATCAGCCCCAGCATTTT. As protein: CASSLGGQGAQFSNQPQHF.

The table lists this clonotype with many counts. The chain carries TRBV28 and TRBJ2-3; 11 nucleotides match TRBD2. Per the germline V gene, CDR1 is MDHEN and CDR2 is SYDVKM. CDR3 length: 16 residues. The ends lost 4 bases at V and 1 base at J; junction bases unmatched: 4. CDR3 in amino acids: CASSSLAGGGTDTQYF. The CDR3 DNA reads TGTGCCAGCAGTTCCTTAGCGGGAGGGGGCACAGATACGCAGTATTTT. Using reference TRBV28 and TRBJ2-3 for the parts outside the CDR3, the full variable domain is DVKVTQSSRYLVKRTGEKVFLECVQDMDHENMFWYRQDPGLGLRLIYFSYDVKMKEKGDIPEGYSVSREKKERFSLILESASTNQTSMYLCASSSLAGGGTDTQYFGPGTRLTVL.

This clonotype has a single count. The V and J genes are TRBV6-2 or TRBV6-3 and TRBJ2-3, with D maybe TRBD2 (5 bases). Trimming left V 5 bases short and J 4 bases short, with 16 bases between. This CDR3 is 15 amino acids long. Germline V CDR1 and CDR2: MNHEY, SVGEGT. This CDR3 is CASSKLEAGADTQYF. In DNA form, the CDR3 reads TGTGCCAGCAGTAAACTAGAGGCTGGAGCAGATACGCAGTATTTT.

This clonotype has a count of ten or more. This sequence joins TRBV3-1 and TRBJ2-7, with TRBD2 as a possible D gene (6 bases). The CDR3 totals 16 residues. V dropped 0 bases and J dropped 0 bases, with 12 bases sitting between them. CDR1 is LGHDT and CDR2 is YNNKEL in the germline V gene (reference sequence). CDR3 nucleotides: TGTGCCAGCAGCCAAGAATTTGCGGGGCTCTCCTACGAGCAGTACTTC. Translated, it gives CASSQEFAGLSYEQYF.

This clonotype was seen ten or more times. This chain links TRBV20-1 with TRBJ1-5; no definite D call. The CDR3 is 13 residues long. V was clipped by 3 bases and J by 6 bases, with 12 bases between them. From germline, CDR1 is DFQATT and CDR2 SNEGSKA (reference sequence). The CDR3 loop reads CSARPWSGQPQHF. The DNA for the CDR3 is TGCAGTGCTAGGCCATGGTCGGGTCAGCCCCAGCATTTT.

CDR3 residues: CASSIFKGQPQHF. In nucleotides, the CDR3 is TGTGCCAGCAGTATCTTTAAGGGTCAGCCCCAGCATTTT. V usage is TRBV2 and J usage is TRBJ1-5; D not certain. Germline V gene data show CDR1 as SNHLY and CDR2 as FYNNEI. V gave up 5 bases and J gave up 6 bases, with 11 bases separating them. The CDR3 sequence is 13 residues long.

In its sample, this clonotype was seen many times. This chain connects TRBV27 to TRBJ2-3; 9 bases align to TRBD2. V lost 0 bases to trimming and J lost 1 base; unmatched junction nucleotides: 8. Germline values: CDR1 MNHEY, CDR2 SMNVEV (reference sequence). The CDR3 spans 18 residues. Written as DNA, the CDR3 is TGTGCCAGCAGTTTATCGTGGGCGGGACTAGCCGGCACAGATACGCAGTATTTT. Residues: CASSLSWAGLAGTDTQYF.

This clonotype has more than one count but fewer than ten. The chain uses TRBV29-1 and TRBJ2-7; possible D gene TRBD2, 5 bases. The CDR3 is 12 amino acids. From germline, CDR1 is SQVTM and CDR2 ANQGSEA. Trimming took off 6 bases at V and 6 bases at J, with 15 bases between the two ends. CDR3 DNA sequence: TGCAGCGTAGCCGACTACCTCGCCGAGCAGTACTTC. Translating gives CSVADYLAEQYF.

In this sample, this clonotype turned up a few times. The J gene is TRBJ2-3, the V gene TRBV6-1, with a weak D call TRBD2 (5 bases). This CDR3 has 14 amino acids. CDR1 is MNHNS and CDR2 is SASEGT in the germline V gene. Deletions cut 6 bases from V and 0 bases from J, with 10 bases between. CDR3 bases: TGTGCCAGCAGCCGAGGACTGAGCACAGATACGCAGTATTTT. This translates into CASSRGLSTDTQYF.

This clonotype was seen ten or more times. The chain carries TRBV12-3 or TRBV12-4 and TRBJ2-3; D is undetermined. The CDR3 extends over 17 amino acids. The ends were cut back, 4 bases at V and 0 bases at J, with 17 bases in the middle. CDR3 in DNA: TGTGCCAGCAGTTCGCCCTTGGAACAGACTAGCACAGATACGCAGTATTTT. Amino acid sequence: CASSSPLEQTSTDTQYF.

This clonotype has a handful of counts. J is TRBJ1-2 and V is TRBV6-1; D possibly corresponds to TRBD1 (5 bases). The V gene's germline CDR1 is MNHNS and CDR2 SASEGT. The CDR3 extends over 13 amino acids. V lost 6 bases and J lost 4, with 12 bases in between. In DNA, the CDR3 is TGTGCCAGCAGGATTACAGGCGTCTATGGCTACACCTTC. Its translation is CASRITGVYGYTF.

This clonotype was recorded at least ten times. The V gene is TRBV6-1, the J gene TRBJ1-5, with 11 bases aligning to TRBD1. The germline V gene has CDR1 MNHNS and CDR2 SASEGT. Trimming at V came to 4 bases and at J to 9 bases, leaving 2 bases not matched to a gene. The CDR3 contains 13 residues. The CDR3 DNA follows: TGTGCCAGCAGTGGGACAGGGGGCCGGCCCCAGCATTTT. Its translation: CASSGTGGRPQHF.

The chain links TRBV19 to TRBJ2-2; D gene unclear. The germline V gene has CDR1 LNHDA and CDR2 SQIVND (reference sequence). Between the trimmed V and J ends, which lost 3 bases and 7 bases, there was a span of 12 bases. This CDR3 region has 14 residues. CDR3 in amino acids: CASSIRDLGGELFF. CDR3 sequence (DNA): TGTGCCAGTAGTATCCGAGATCTAGGCGGGGAGCTGTTTTTT.

In its sample, this clonotype was seen many times. This chain joins TRBV20-1 and TRBJ2-2, with 12 bases fitting TRBD2. The germline CDR1 and CDR2 sequences are DFQATT and SNEGSKA (reference sequence). Germline trimming cut 6 bases from V and 4 bases from J; bases unmatched to any gene: 9. The CDR3 is 16 residues long. The CDR3, as DNA: TGCAGTGCAAGTGAGACTAGCGGGAGAGGCACCGGGGAGCTGTTTTTT. Residues: CSASETSGRGTGELFF.

The sample holds many counts of this clonotype. The chain's CDR3 is CASSFGQGRAEAFF. The CDR3 coding sequence is TGTGCCAGCAGTTTCGGACAGGGGAGGGCTGAAGCTTTCTTT. The chain joins TRBV6-1 to TRBJ1-1; TRBD1 aligns across 9 bases. Per the germline V gene, CDR1 is MNHNS and CDR2 is SASEGT. V was pared by 5 bases and J by 6 bases, with 7 bases of the junction left unmatched. The CDR3 loop spans 14 amino acids.

The chain uses TRBV19 and TRBJ2-7, with TRBD1 as a possible D gene (6 bases). Germline assignment: CDR1 LNHDA and CDR2 SQIVND (reference sequence). The germline V and J ends were trimmed by 8 bases and 3 bases, with 11 bases remaining between them. This CDR3 comprises 12 residues. The DNA of the CDR3 is TGTGCCAGTGGGGACATAAACTACGAGCAGTACTTC. This translates into CASGDINYEQYF.

This clonotype has at least ten counts. J is TRBJ1-1 and V is TRBV28; 9 positions match TRBD1. The length of the CDR3 is 14 residues. Trimming removed 6 bases from V and 3 bases from J; junction bases left unmatched: 5. The germline CDR1 and CDR2 sequences are MDHEN and SYDVKM. The CDR3 region has the DNA TGTGCCAGCAGAGGACAGGGGTGGGACACTGAAGCTTTCTTT. Translated, it gives CASRGQGWDTEAFF.

This clonotype was seen repeatedly, ten times or more. The rearrangement joins TRBV11-2 to TRBJ2-3; 9 positions match TRBD2. This CDR3 is 15 amino acids long. Germline CDR1 is SGHAT and CDR2 is FQNNGV. Unmatched junction bases numbered 7, after V lost 5 bases and J lost 4 bases. The CDR3 region is CASSPGGRAPDTQYF. The CDR3 nucleotides read TGTGCCAGCAGCCCGGGCGGGAGGGCCCCAGATACGCAGTATTTT.

This clonotype was counted many times. The chain uses TRBV2 and TRBJ1-1; D gene ambiguous. Germline loops: CDR1 SNHLY, CDR2 FYNNEI. V was clipped by 3 bases and J by 8 bases, with 7 bases between them. This CDR3 comprises 11 residues. The CDR3 DNA sequence: TGTGCCAGCAGTGATTATAAGGAAGCTTTCTTT. It encodes CASSDYKEAFF.

This clonotype has at least ten counts. This chain uses TRBV29-1 with TRBJ2-7; unclear D gene. V lost 3 bases and J 7 bases, leaving 10 bases between the germline ends. The CDR3 covers 11 residues. The germline gives CDR1 SQVTM, CDR2 ANQGSEA. As DNA, the CDR3 is TGCAGCGTTGATCTTTTTGAAGAGCAGTACTTC. Translation gives CSVDLFEEQYF.

This clonotype was counted ten times or more. This chain joins TRBV7-9 and TRBJ2-7; no firm D call. CDR1 is SEHNR, CDR2 FQNEAQ, per germline (reference sequence). V shed 5 bases and J shed 1 base, with 15 bases lying between them. The CDR3 is 15 amino acids. CDR3 coding DNA: TGTGCCAGCAGCCCACCCCTTAGCAGATCCTACGAGCAGTACTTC. It is translated as CASSPPLSRSYEQYF.